This TCR beta chain stems from a study of CD8 T cells in Susac syndrome. The study, taken as a whole, reports: Regarding the TCR sequencing and HLA analysis, the study admitted that a relatively small number of individuals were involved.

The sequenced target, TCR beta, came from blood CD8+ and CD4+ T cells. FACS was used to enrich TEMRA cells, whereas the CD8+ and CD4+ T cells were obtained by negative isolation. This CDR3 contains 14 residues. With 5 bases clipped from V and 10 bases from J, the junction kept 8 bases outside the gene matches. Germline V lookup: CDR1 SGHVS, CDR2 FQNEAQ. An amount of RNA that ranged from roughly 0.5 to 1 ug was reverse transcribed with random hexamers. immunoSEQ multiplex PCR amplified TCR beta CDR3 across 54 Vbeta, 13 Jbeta. Each CDR3 protein is one row after TCRdb ran MiXCR on the immunoSEQ multiplex PCR reads. The repertoire holds approximately 190,000 distinct CDR3 sequences, about 95% seen once, with 0.15% to 0.2% in the top ten. As for this clonotype: Its antigen remains unidentified.

Sequenced material: CD8+ T cells from PBMCs. The chain couples TRBV7-8 to TRBJ1-4; 9 positions agree with TRBD1. This receptor was obtained from a human donor with Susac syndrome. As DNA, the CDR3 is TGTGCCAGCAGCCAAACAGGGGGCCGGGGAAAACTGTTTTTT. Its translation is CASSQTGGRGKLFF.